Below, 26 T cell receptor beta chains from the same sample are listed, as sequenced in a study of spatial heterogeneity in lung cancer. The time point was: blood at routine non-recurrence follow-up after resection. Via MiXCR, TCRdb re-called the 5' RACE reads, giving one row per CDR3 protein. This sample has roughly 72,000 distinct CDR3 sequences, with approximately 9% found just once. The source was PBMCs, collected at follow-up. These receptors were collected from a female donor with early-stage non-small cell lung cancer.

This clonotype was picked up a small number of times. The chain has TRBV5-1 and TRBJ2-3, with a possible D match to TRBD1 (5 bases). Trimming took 7 bases from V and 6 from J, leaving 18 bases between them. This CDR3 region has 14 residues. CDR1 SGHRS and CDR2 YFSETQ come from the germline V gene. The DNA of the CDR3 is TGCGCCAGCGAGAGGCAGGGAATGGCGGATACGCAGTATTTT. This translates into CASERQGMADTQYF.

This clonotype showed up just once. This chain joins TRBV6-1 and TRBJ2-1; 7 bases agree with TRBD2. Unmatched junction bases numbered 4, after V lost 4 bases and J lost 4 bases. This CDR3 is 14 amino acids long. Per germline, CDR1 MNHNS and CDR2 SASEGT. CDR3 in DNA: TGTGCCAGCAGTGTGTCTAGCGGATACAATGAGCAGTTCTTC. Protein sequence: CASSVSSGYNEQFF.

This clonotype was observed many times. This sequence joins TRBV20-1 and TRBJ2-7; TRBD2 aligns across 7 bases. The V and J ends lost 2 bases and 2 bases, in that order; junction bases with no gene match: 3. This CDR3 has 13 residues. Germline lookup yields CDR1 DFQATT and CDR2 SNEGSKA (reference sequence). CDR3 sequence reads: CSARKRDPYEQYF. The CDR3 coding sequence is TGCAGTGCTAGAAAGCGGGACCCCTACGAGCAGTACTTC.

The chain employs TRBV5-1 and TRBJ2-6; D might be TRBD1 or TRBD2, each matching 6 bases. This CDR3 comprises 18 residues. Germline-derived CDR1 and CDR2 are SGHRS and YFSETQ. V lost 9 bases and J lost 0, with 22 bases in between. This chain's CDR3 is CATSPGAGVNSGANVLTF. DNA for the CDR3: TGCGCCACCTCCCCGGGGGCAGGGGTAAACTCTGGGGCCAACGTCCTGACTTTC.

The chain is built from TRBV3-1 and TRBJ1-1, with unresolved D. V lost 1 base and J 5 bases, leaving 11 bases between the germline ends. The CDR3 is 14 residues long. Germline values: CDR1 LGHDT, CDR2 YNNKEL (reference sequence). CDR3 sequence reads: CASSQGPGRTEAFF. The CDR3 DNA reads as TGTGCCAGCAGCCAAGGTCCGGGGAGGACTGAAGCTTTCTTT.

This clonotype was seen at least ten times. The V and J genes are TRBV28 and TRBJ1-5; no definite D call. The length of the CDR3 is 12 residues. V was clipped by 3 bases and J by 7 bases, with 7 bases between them. The germline gives CDR1 MDHEN, CDR2 SYDVKM. The CDR3 DNA sequence: TGTGCCAGCAGTTTGGCTTACCAGCCCCAGCATTTT. Amino acids: CASSLAYQPQHF.

This clonotype was seen many times. The chain links TRBV6-2 or TRBV6-3 to TRBJ2-1; 13 nucleotides match TRBD2. This CDR3 comprises 16 residues. V trimming: 1 base; J trimming: 7 bases; junction bases outside the gene matches: 4. Germline V gives CDR1 MNHEY, CDR2 SVGEGT. The CDR3 reads CASSYLGLAGSNEQFF. The CDR3 bases are TGTGCCAGCAGTTACTTGGGACTAGCGGGATCTAATGAGCAGTTCTTC.

This clonotype occurred many times. The V call is TRBV5-1, the J call TRBJ2-1; D gene unclear. This CDR3 has 15 residues. Trimming shortened V by 4 bases and J by 0 bases, and 11 bases separated the two germline ends. Germline CDR1 SGHRS, CDR2 YFSETQ. The CDR3 sequence is CASSPGPDSYNEQFF. The CDR3 nucleotides are TGCGCCAGCAGCCCCGGACCAGACTCCTACAATGAGCAGTTCTTC. Full variable domain (outside the CDR3, taken from reference TRBV5-1 and TRBJ2-1): KAGVTQTPRYLIKTRGQQVTLSCSPISGHRSVSWYQQTPGQGLQFLFEYFSETQRNKGNFPGRFSGRQFSNSRSEMNVSTLELGDSALYLCASSPGPDSYNEQFFGPGTRLTVL.

This clonotype was seen just once. This may be a read error: a much more frequent sequence differs by one nucleotide. The rearrangement links TRBV20-1 to TRBJ2-7; 8 positions match TRBD1. Germline values: CDR1 DFQATT, CDR2 SNEGSKA (reference sequence). The CDR3 spans 12 residues. The CDR3 here is CSASDRGYELYF. CDR3 DNA sequence: TGCAGTGCTTCCGACAGGGGCTACGAGCTGTACTTC.

Note on this clonotype: It may be a read error: a sequence one base away is much more abundant. V usage is TRBV5-1 and J usage is TRBJ2-1; a weak D match, TRBD2 (6 bases). The CDR3 runs to 15 residues. Trimming left V 3 bases short and J 4 bases short, with 14 bases between. CDR1 is SGHRS, CDR2 YFSETQ, per germline. CDR3 protein: CASSSYSGLYNEQFF. DNA for the CDR3: TGCGCCAGCAGCTCATATAGCGGACTATACAATGAGCAGTTCTTC.

The chain links TRBV5-1 to TRBJ2-7, with 9 bases identical to TRBD1. The CDR3 contains 16 residues. V lost 4 bases and J lost 3; bases outside the gene matches: 11. CDR1 SGHRS and CDR2 YFSETQ come from the germline V gene. The CDR3 sequence: CASSQVSGTGSYEQYF. In nucleotides, the CDR3 is TGCGCCAGCAGCCAAGTCTCCGGGACAGGGAGCTACGAGCAGTACTTC.

This clonotype was seen ten or more times. The chain combines TRBV5-1 with TRBJ1-2, with D uncertain. CDR1 and CDR2 (germline): SGHRS, YFSETQ. CDR3 length: 12 residues. Trimming cost V 4 bases and J 1 base, with 5 bases left between them. CDR3 coding DNA: TGCGCCAGCAGCGCCCTTAACTATGGCTACACCTTC. It codes for CASSALNYGYTF.

This clonotype was seen a few times. The V and J genes are TRBV27 and TRBJ1-6; TRBD1 matches 7 bases. V trimming: 6 bases; J trimming: 11 bases; junction bases outside the gene matches: 7. CDR3 length: 13 residues. Per the germline V gene, CDR1 is MNHEY and CDR2 is SMNVEV (reference sequence). CDR3: CASRLTGRAPLHF. Here the CDR3 DNA reads TGTGCCAGCAGACTGACAGGGCGGGCACCCCTCCACTTT.

Ten or more counts support this clonotype. The chain uses TRBV7-8 and TRBJ2-1; TRBD2 aligns across 13 bases. Per germline, CDR1 SGHVS and CDR2 FQNEAQ. Germline trimming cut 5 bases from V and 1 base from J; bases unmatched to any gene: 5. This CDR3 is built from 17 residues. CDR3 amino acids: CASSPGTSGISYNEQFF. The CDR3 coding sequence is TGTGCCAGCAGCCCCGGGACTAGCGGGATTTCCTACAATGAGCAGTTCTTC.

The chain uses TRBV28 and TRBJ1-5, with TRBD1 matching 8 bases. This CDR3 contains 15 residues. V shed 8 bases and J 0 bases; nucleotides not matched to a gene: 6. CDR1 and CDR2 from the germline V gene are MDHEN and SYDVKM. The CDR3, as DNA: TGTGCCAGCCGTCAGGGGGCTTCTAGCAATCAGCCCCAGCATTTT. It yields the protein CASRQGASSNQPQHF.

In this sample, this clonotype turned up many times. The V call is TRBV5-1, the J call TRBJ2-7, with TRBD1 matching 7 bases. Germline V gives CDR1 SGHRS, CDR2 YFSETQ. The CDR3 has 15 residues. J lost 3 bases, V lost 0 bases, and 6 bases had no gene match. The CDR3 reads CASSLDRGWIYEQYF. The CDR3 nucleotides are TGCGCCAGCAGCTTGGACAGGGGCTGGATCTACGAGCAGTACTTC. Variable domain in full (rest from reference TRBV5-1 and TRBJ2-7): KAGVTQTPRYLIKTRGQQVTLSCSPISGHRSVSWYQQTPGQGLQFLFEYFSETQRNKGNFPGRFSGRQFSNSRSEMNVSTLELGDSALYLCASSLDRGWIYEQYFGPGTRLTVT.

This clonotype was counted many times. The genes are TRBV28 and TRBJ2-7; no reliable D call. The V gene's germline CDR1 is MDHEN and CDR2 SYDVKM. The CDR3 extends over 11 amino acids. V was shortened by 11 bases and J by 1 base, with 9 bases between the two germline ends. CDR3 amino acids: CAVGKSYEQYF. The CDR3 DNA reads TGTGCCGTGGGGAAATCCTACGAGCAGTACTTC.

The V call is TRBV20-1, the J call TRBJ2-6; no firm D call. Germline V gene data show CDR1 as DFQATT and CDR2 as SNEGSKA (reference sequence). The CDR3 sequence is 12 residues long. Deletions cut 4 bases from V and 1 base from J, with 2 bases between. CDR3 in DNA: TGCAGTGCTACATCTGGGGCCAACGTCCTGACTTTC. It is translated as CSATSGANVLTF.

This clonotype was detected ten times or more. The gene calls are TRBV4-1 and TRBJ1-2, with TRBD1 as a possible D gene (5 bases). The ends were cut back, 3 bases at V and 7 bases at J, with 15 bases in the middle. CDR3 length: 14 amino acids. Germline CDR1 MGHRA, CDR2 YSYEKL. The CDR3, as DNA: TGCGCCAGCAGCCATTCCGCAGGGTACAGTGGCTACACCTTC. This translates into CASSHSAGYSGYTF.

This sequence joins TRBV12-3 or TRBV12-4 and TRBJ1-4, with TRBD1 matching 10 bases. The CDR3 runs to 14 residues. Trimming took 5 bases from V and 5 from J; bases not matched to a gene: 2. The CDR3 nucleotides are TGTGCCAGCAGTCGGACAGGGGGGAATGAAAAACTGTTTTTT. It encodes CASSRTGGNEKLFF.

This clonotype was seen a few times. This sequence joins TRBV7-6 and TRBJ2-7; D uncertain. The V end was cut by 5 bases, the J end by 0 bases, with 17 bases between. The CDR3 length is 16 residues. Germline V gene data show CDR1 as SGHVS and CDR2 as FNYEAQ. The CDR3 here is CASSLASTSSSYEQYF. CDR3 nucleotide sequence: TGTGCCAGCAGCCTCGCTTCGACGTCCAGCTCCTACGAGCAGTACTTC.

At least ten counts were recorded for this clonotype. CDR3: CSAPRPYEQYF. The CDR3 bases are TGCAGTGCCCCCCGCCCCTACGAGCAGTACTTC. The V and J genes are TRBV20-1 and TRBJ2-7; the D is unclear. V was pared by 6 bases and J by 2 bases, with 8 bases between. The CDR3 extends over 11 amino acids. The germline V gene has CDR1 DFQATT and CDR2 SNEGSKA (reference sequence).

Many counts were recorded for this clonotype. CDR3 region: CASRTPFTTEAFF. In DNA form, the CDR3 reads TGTGCCAGCAGGACCCCATTCACCACTGAAGCTTTCTTT. V gene TRBV6-5 combines with J gene TRBJ1-1; D remains unclear. Germline CDR1 and CDR2: MNHEY and SVGAGI. V was cut by 6 bases and J by 4 bases, with 12 bases left in between. The CDR3 has 13 residues.

This clonotype was found many times. V usage is TRBV5-1 and J usage is TRBJ2-2; D is possibly TRBD1 (6 bases). This CDR3 comprises 14 residues. Germline V gene data show CDR1 as SGHRS and CDR2 as YFSETQ. The V gene lost 6 bases and the J gene lost 0 bases, with 9 bases spanning the gap. CDR3 loop: CASTEGANTGELFF. DNA of the CDR3: TGCGCCAGCACCGAGGGGGCGAACACCGGGGAGCTGTTTTTT.

In this sample, this clonotype turned up many times. The chain recombines TRBV29-1 with TRBJ2-7, with 9 nucleotides matching TRBD1. V lost 2 bases to trimming and J lost 0 bases; unmatched junction nucleotides: 5. The germline V gene encodes CDR1 SQVTM and CDR2 ANQGSEA. The CDR3 has 15 residues. CDR3 region: CSVETDRGISYEQYF. The CDR3 DNA sequence: TGCAGCGTTGAAACGGACAGGGGTATCTCCTACGAGCAGTACTTC.

The chain couples TRBV7-9 to TRBJ2-7, with TRBD2 matching over 7 bases. The length of the CDR3 is 14 residues. Germline V lookup: CDR1 SEHNR, CDR2 FQNEAQ (reference sequence). Trimming removed 3 bases from V and 2 bases from J; junction bases left unmatched: 4. The CDR3 sequence is CASSLGTTAYEQYF. DNA of the CDR3: TGTGCCAGCAGCTTGGGGACTACCGCCTACGAGCAGTACTTC.